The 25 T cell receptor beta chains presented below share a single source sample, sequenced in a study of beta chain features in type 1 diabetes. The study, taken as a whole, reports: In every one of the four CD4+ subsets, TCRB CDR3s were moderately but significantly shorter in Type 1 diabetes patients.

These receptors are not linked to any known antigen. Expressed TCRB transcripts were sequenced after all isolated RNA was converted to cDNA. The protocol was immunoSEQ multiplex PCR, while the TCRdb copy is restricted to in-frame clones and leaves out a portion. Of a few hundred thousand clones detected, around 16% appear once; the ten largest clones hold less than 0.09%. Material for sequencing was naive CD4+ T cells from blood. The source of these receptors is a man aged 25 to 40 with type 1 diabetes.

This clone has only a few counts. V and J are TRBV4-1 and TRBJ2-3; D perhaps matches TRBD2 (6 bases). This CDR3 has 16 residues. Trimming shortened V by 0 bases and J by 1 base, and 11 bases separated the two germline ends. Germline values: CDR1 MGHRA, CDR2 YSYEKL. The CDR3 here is CASSQELADRTDTQYF. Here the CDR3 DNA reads TGCGCCAGCAGCCAAGAACTAGCTGATCGCACAGATACGCAGTATTTT.

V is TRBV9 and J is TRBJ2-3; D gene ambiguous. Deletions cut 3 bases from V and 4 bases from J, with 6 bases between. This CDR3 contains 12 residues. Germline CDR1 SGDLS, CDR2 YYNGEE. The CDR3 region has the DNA TGTGCCAGCAGCGCCATAGCAGATACGCAGTATTTT. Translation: CASSAIADTQYF.

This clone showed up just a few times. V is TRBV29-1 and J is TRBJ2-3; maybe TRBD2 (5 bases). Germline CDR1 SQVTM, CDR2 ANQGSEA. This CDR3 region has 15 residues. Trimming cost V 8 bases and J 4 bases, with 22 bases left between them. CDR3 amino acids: CSSMGAAAGADTQYF. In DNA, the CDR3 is TGCAGCTCGATGGGAGCGGCCGCCGGAGCAGATACGCAGTATTTT.

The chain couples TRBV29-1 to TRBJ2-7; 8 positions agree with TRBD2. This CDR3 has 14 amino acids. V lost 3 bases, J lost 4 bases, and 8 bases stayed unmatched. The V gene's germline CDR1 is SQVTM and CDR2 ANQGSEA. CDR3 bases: TGCAGCGTTGAGGCAGCGGGAGCGATGTACGAGCAGTACTTC. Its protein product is CSVEAAGAMYEQYF.

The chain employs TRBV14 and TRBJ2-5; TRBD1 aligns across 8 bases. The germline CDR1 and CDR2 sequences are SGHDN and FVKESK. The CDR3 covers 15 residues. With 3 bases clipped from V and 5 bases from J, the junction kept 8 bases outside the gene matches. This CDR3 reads CASSQFDRGSETQYF. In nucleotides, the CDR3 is TGTGCCAGCAGCCAGTTCGACAGGGGCAGCGAGACCCAGTACTTC.

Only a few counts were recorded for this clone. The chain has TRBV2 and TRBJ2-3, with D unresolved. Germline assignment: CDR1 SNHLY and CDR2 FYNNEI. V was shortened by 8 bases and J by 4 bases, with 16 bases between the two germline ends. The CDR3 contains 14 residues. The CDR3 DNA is TGTGCCAGCGGCAACTCGTCTCCCTCAGATACGCAGTATTTT. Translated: CASGNSSPSDTQYF. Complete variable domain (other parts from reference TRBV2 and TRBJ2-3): EPEVTQTPSHQVTQMGQEVILRCVPISNHLYFYWYRQILGQKVEFLVSFYNNEISEKSEIFDDQFSVERPDGSNFTLKIRSTKLEDSAMYFCASGNSSPSDTQYFGPGTRLTVL.

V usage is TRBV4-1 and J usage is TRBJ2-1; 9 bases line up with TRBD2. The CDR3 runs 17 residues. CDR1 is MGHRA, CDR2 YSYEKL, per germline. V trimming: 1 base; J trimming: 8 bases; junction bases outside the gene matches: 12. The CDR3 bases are TGCGCCAGCAGCCAAGTTCCCGGGACTAGCTCGATCGATGAGCAGTTCTTC. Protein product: CASSQVPGTSSIDEQFF.

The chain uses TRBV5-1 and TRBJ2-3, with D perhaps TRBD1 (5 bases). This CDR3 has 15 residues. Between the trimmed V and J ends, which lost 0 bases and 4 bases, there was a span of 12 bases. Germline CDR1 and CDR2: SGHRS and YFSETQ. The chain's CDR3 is CASSLGPDIPDTQYF. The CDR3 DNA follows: TGCGCCAGCAGCTTGGGTCCGGACATACCAGATACGCAGTATTTT.

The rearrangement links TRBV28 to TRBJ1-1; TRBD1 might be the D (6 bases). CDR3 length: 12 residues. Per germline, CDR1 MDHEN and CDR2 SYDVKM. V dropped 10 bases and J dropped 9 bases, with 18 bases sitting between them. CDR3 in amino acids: CATHSVGHQAFF. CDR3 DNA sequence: TGTGCCACCCATTCGGTGGGACACCAAGCTTTCTTT.

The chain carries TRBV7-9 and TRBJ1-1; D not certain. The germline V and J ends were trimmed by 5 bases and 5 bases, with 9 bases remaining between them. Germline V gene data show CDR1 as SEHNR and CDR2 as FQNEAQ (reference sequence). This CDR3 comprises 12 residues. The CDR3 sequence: CASSALDTEAFF. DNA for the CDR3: TGTGCCAGCAGCGCTTTGGATACTGAAGCTTTCTTT.

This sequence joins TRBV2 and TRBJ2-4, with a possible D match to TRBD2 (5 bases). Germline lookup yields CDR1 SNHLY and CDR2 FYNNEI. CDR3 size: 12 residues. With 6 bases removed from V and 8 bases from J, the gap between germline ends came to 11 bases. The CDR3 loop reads CASSRPGYIQYF. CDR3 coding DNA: TGTGCCAGCAGCCGACCGGGGTACATTCAGTACTTC.

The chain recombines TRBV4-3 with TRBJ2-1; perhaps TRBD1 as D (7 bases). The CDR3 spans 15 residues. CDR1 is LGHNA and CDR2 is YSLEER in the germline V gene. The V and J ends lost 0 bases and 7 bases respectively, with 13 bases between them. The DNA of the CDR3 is TGCGCCAGCAGCCAAGACTCGCAGGGGGGAAATGAGCAGTTCTTC. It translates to CASSQDSQGGNEQFF.

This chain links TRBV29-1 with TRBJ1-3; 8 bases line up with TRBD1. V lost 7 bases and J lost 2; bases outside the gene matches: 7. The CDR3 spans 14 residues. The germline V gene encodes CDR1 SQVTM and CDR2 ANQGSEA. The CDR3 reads CSASTTGAGNTIYF. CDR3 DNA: TGCAGCGCTTCAACGACAGGGGCTGGAAACACCATATATTTT.

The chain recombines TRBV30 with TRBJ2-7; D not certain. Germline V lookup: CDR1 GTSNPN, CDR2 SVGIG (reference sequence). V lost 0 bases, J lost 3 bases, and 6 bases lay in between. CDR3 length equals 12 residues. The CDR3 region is CAWSVGNYEQYF. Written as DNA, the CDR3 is TGTGCCTGGAGTGTAGGGAACTACGAGCAGTACTTC.

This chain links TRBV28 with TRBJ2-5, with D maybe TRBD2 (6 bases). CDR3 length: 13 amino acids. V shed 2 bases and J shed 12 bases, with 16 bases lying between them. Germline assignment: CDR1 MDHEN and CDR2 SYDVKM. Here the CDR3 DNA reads TGTGCCAGCAGTTTACCCCTTAGCGGTCCAGAGTACTTC. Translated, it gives CASSLPLSGPEYF.

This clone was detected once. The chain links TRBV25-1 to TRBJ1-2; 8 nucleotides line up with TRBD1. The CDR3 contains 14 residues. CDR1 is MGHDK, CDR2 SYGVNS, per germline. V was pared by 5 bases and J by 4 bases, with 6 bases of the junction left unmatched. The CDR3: CASSSDRGGYGYTF. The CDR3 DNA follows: TGTGCCAGCAGTAGTGACAGGGGCGGCTATGGCTACACCTTC.

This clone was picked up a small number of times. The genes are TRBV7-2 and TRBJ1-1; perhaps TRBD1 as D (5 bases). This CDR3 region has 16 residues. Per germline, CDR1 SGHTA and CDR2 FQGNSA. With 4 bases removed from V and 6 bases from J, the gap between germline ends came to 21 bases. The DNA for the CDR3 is TGTGCCAGCAGCTCACCCCGGGTGGGGGTTTCCGCTGAAGCTTTCTTT. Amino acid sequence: CASSSPRVGVSAEAFF.

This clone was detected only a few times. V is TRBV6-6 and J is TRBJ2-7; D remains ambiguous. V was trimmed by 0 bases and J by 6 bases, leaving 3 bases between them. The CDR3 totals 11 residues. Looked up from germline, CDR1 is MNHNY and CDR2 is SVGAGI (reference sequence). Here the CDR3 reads CASSYSAEQYF. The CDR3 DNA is TGTGCCAGCAGTTACTCGGCCGAGCAGTACTTC.

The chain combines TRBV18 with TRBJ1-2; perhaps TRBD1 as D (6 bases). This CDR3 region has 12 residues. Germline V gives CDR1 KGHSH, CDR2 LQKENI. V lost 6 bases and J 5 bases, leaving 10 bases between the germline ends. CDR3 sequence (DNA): TGTGCCAGCTCCGGAGGGGGGTATGGCTACACCTTC. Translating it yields CASSGGGYGYTF. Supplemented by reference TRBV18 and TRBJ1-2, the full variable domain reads NAGVMQNPRHLVRRRGQEARLRCSPMKGHSHVYWYRQLPEEGLKFMVYLQKENIIDESGMPKERFSAEFPKEGPSILRIQQVVRGDSAAYFCASSGGGYGYTFGSGTRLTVV.

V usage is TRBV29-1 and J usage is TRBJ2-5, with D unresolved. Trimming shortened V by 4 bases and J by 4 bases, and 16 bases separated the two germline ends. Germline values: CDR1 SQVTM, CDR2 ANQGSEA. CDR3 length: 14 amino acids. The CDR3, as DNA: TGCAGCGTTGCGACCCTTCCCCAAGTAGAGACCCAGTACTTC. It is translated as CSVATLPQVETQYF.

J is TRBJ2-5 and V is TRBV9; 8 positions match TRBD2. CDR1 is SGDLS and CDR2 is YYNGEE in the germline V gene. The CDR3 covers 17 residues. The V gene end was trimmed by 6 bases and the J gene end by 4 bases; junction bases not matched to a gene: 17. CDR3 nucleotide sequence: TGTGCCAGCACCCCGGGGGCGGGAGGAGGTTCAGGAGAGACCCAGTACTTC. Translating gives CASTPGAGGGSGETQYF.

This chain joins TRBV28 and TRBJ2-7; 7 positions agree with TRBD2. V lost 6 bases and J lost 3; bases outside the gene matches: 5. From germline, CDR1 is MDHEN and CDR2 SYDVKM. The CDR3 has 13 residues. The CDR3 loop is CASREPGGYEQYF. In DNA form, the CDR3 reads TGTGCCAGCAGAGAGCCGGGGGGCTACGAGCAGTACTTC.

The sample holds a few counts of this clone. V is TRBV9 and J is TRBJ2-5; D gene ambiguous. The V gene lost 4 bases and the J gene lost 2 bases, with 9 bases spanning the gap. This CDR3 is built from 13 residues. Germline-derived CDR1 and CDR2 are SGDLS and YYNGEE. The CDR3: CASSPGVQETQYF. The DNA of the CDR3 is TGTGCCAGCAGCCCAGGTGTACAAGAGACCCAGTACTTC.

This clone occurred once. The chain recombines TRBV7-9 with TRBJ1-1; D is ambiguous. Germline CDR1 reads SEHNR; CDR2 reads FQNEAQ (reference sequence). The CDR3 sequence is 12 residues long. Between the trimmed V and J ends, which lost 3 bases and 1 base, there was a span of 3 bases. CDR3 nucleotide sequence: TGTGCCAGCAGCTTTCCGAACACTGAAGCTTTCTTT. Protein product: CASSFPNTEAFF.

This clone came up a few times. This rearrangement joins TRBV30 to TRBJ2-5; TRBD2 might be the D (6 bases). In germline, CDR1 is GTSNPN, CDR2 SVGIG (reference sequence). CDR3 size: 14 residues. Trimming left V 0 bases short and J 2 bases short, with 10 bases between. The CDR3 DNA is TGTGCCTGGAGTGTAGGAGGGCAGCAAGAGACCCAGTACTTC. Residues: CAWSVGGQQETQYF.